A selection of T cell receptor beta chains follows, all from one sample in a study of CD8 T cells in ankylosing spondylitis. TCRdb fed the 5' RACE reads into MiXCR, producing one record per CDR3 protein. The table lists roughly 470,000 distinct CDR3 sequences, 25% to 30% of them singletons. The sequencing input was blood, either unsorted or a sorted T cell fraction (not recorded which). These receptors all stem from a male donor with ankylosing spondylitis. Both conserved end residues are part of each CDR3. The D gene is left open where the match is weak. Some rows mark clone size as missing; the rest say once, few, many or name a class of expanded clone.

size | D | J | V | DNA | CDR3
few | TRBD1 | TRBJ2-5 | TRBV24-1 | TGTGCCACCAGTGATTGGAGACAGGGTGGGGAGACCCAGTACTTC | CATSDWRQGGETQYF
few | TRBD2 | TRBJ2-1 | TRBV20-1 | TGCAGTGGCGTTAGCGGGAACTACAATGAGCAGTTCTTC | CSGVSGNYNEQFF
few | TRBD1 | TRBJ1-1 | TRBV7-9 | TGTGCCAGCAGCCCCTGGGACAGGGTGAACACTGAAGCTTTCTTT | CASSPWDRVNTEAFF
many | TRBD1 | TRBJ2-7 | TRBV5-1 | TGCGCCAGCAGCACCTGGACAGGGGAGGCCTACGAGCAGTACTTC | CASSTWTGEAYEQYF
few | TRBD1 | TRBJ2-7 | TRBV28 | TGTGCCACCGTACAGGGGTACTACGAGCAGTACTTC | CATVQGYYEQYF
. | TRBD1 | TRBJ2-1 | TRBV5-1 | TGCGCCAGCAGCGGGGGACAGGGGTTCTACAATGAGCAGTTCTTC | CASSGGQGFYNEQFF
few | . | TRBJ1-1 | TRBV5-1 | TGCGCCAGCAGGCTAGCAGGGGACACTGAAGCTTTCTTT | CASRLAGDTEAFF
few | TRBD1 | TRBJ2-7 | TRBV7-2 | TGTGCCAGCAGCTCGACCGGGACAGGGTTAAAACAGTACTTC | CASSSTGTGLKQYF
few | . | TRBJ2-5 | TRBV4-1 | TGCGCCAGCAGCCAAGAATATGGTAGTAGCTCTGGCGAGACCCAGTACTTC | CASSQEYGSSSGETQYF
few | TRBD2 | TRBJ2-1 | TRBV6-2/TRBV6-3 | TGTGCCAGCAGGATGGGACTAGCGGGATACAATGAGCAGTTCTTC | CASRMGLAGYNEQFF
. | . | TRBJ1-5 | TRBV20-1 | TGCAGTGCTTTTAGAAGGGGGAATCAGCCCCAGCATTTT | CSAFRRGNQPQHF
few | . | TRBJ1-3 | TRBV5-6 | TGTGCCAGCAGCTTGGGGGCCAGCAAAAACACCATATATTTT | CASSLGASKNTIYF
. | . | TRBJ1-4 | TRBV6-1 | TGTGCCATTTCACAGGGCGCGACTAATGAAAAACTGTTTTTT | CAISQGATNEKLFF
few | . | TRBJ1-2 | TRBV7-6 | TGTGCCAGCAGCTTAGTTTCGGCCAGTCCCGGCTACACCTTC | CASSLVSASPGYTF
. | . | TRBJ1-1 | TRBV5-1 | TGCGCCAGCAGAATGACAGGTACACGGAATGAAGCTTTCTTT | CASRMTGTRNEAFF
many | . | TRBJ2-7 | TRBV5-1 | TGCGCCAGCAGCTCCGGATACGAGCAGTACTTC | CASSSGYEQYF
few | . | TRBJ1-2 | TRBV3-1 | TGTGCCAGCAGCCAAGAGTTACAGGGAGGTGGCTACACCTTC | CASSQELQGGGYTF
. | TRBD1 | TRBJ1-1 | TRBV20-1 | TGCAGTGCCAGGGGGGGCTGGGGCACTGAAGCTTTCTTT | CSARGGWGTEAFF
few | . | TRBJ2-1 | TRBV10-3 | TGTGCCATCAGTGAGGCTTACCACACCTACAATGAGCAGTTCTTC | CAISEAYHTYNEQFF
. | . | TRBJ2-7 | TRBV12-3/TRBV12-4 | TGTGCCAGCAGTTTAATGGATCTCTACGAGCAGTACTTC | CASSLMDLYEQYF
. | . | TRBJ2-7 | TRBV6-2/TRBV6-3 | TGTGCCAGCAAAGAAGCTTACCACGAGCAGTACTTC | CASKEAYHEQYF
many | TRBD1 | TRBJ2-3 | TRBV24-1 | TGTGCCACCAGTGAGGGACAGTTCCCTCTCACAGATACGCAGTATTTT | CATSEGQFPLTDTQYF
. | . | TRBJ2-5 | TRBV2 | TGTGCCAGCAGTCGGACGACCCCTGGGGGGACCCAGTACTTC | CASSRTTPGGTQYF
. | . | TRBJ2-7 | TRBV7-6 | TGTGCCAGCAGCTTAGGTACTAACAATTTCTACGAGCAGTACTTC | CASSLGTNNFYEQYF
few | TRBD1 | TRBJ1-5 | TRBV3-1 | TGTGCCAGCAGCCAAGCGGGGGGACAGCAGCCCCAGCATTTT | CASSQAGGQQPQHF
few | TRBD1 | TRBJ1-2 | TRBV5-5 | TGTGCCAGCAGCTCCCAAGTTCAGGGGGTACGAGGCTACACCTTC | CASSSQVQGVRGYTF